This TCR beta chain emerged from a study of blood T cell repertoires in COVID-19. Study details: Sources were T cells, B-cell-depleted T cells, or PBMCs; the material itself was cDNA or gDNA.

The CDR3 totals 17 residues. CDR1 is MNHEY, CDR2 SVGEGT, per germline. The V gene end was trimmed by 5 bases and the J gene end by 3 bases; junction bases not matched to a gene: 11. The data were produced by immunoSEQ multiplex PCR, yet TCRdb's version contains in-frame clones alone and is incomplete. This table has about 160,000 clones, around 87% appearing once. Sequenced sample: peripheral blood. The V and J genes are TRBV6-2 or TRBV6-3 and TRBJ2-1; 9 bases are shared with TRBD1. This sequence was found in an older woman with active or convalescent COVID-19. Written as DNA, the CDR3 is TGTGCCAGCAGTACGCCAACACGGACAGGGGTCTACAATGAGCAGTTCTTC. This translates into CASSTPTRTGVYNEQFF.